One T cell receptor (beta chain) is described in this entry. These data originate in a study of blood T cell repertoires in COVID-19. Study summary: The origin of the acute and convalescent COVID-19 samples was the United States, Italy and Spain.

Sequencing was performed with immunoSEQ multiplex PCR; in TCRdb, only in-frame clones are kept and a portion is missing. Seen here are 80,000 to 100,000 clones, around 74% observed once, and the top ten hold 3% to 4.5%. Seattle participants joined during active infection and were tracked over time. Trimming removed 6 bases from V and 0 bases from J; junction bases left unmatched: 7. Germline assignment: CDR1 SGHNT and CDR2 YYREEE (reference sequence). The CDR3 runs to 16 residues. This chain joins TRBV5-4 and TRBJ2-1; 9 bases are shared with TRBD1. Sequencing was carried out using peripheral blood. The receptor was derived from an older man with COVID-19, enrolled during active disease. CDR3 region: CASTHRGPSSYNEQFF. Here the CDR3 DNA reads TGTGCCAGCACCCACAGGGGGCCAAGCTCCTACAATGAGCAGTTCTTC.